The T cell receptor beta chain described here comes from a study of cytomegalovirus exposure and HLA in healthy donors. For the study at large: Genotyping of more than 300 donors showed that 80% to 90% belonged to the Caucasian-associated ancestry cluster. Study-level points and caveats: In a later analysis, at a false discovery rate of 0.05, 16,951 TCR beta sequences were associated with HLA alleles. It was reported that the classifier diagnosed cytomegalovirus status with high specificity and sensitivity in both the original and validation cohorts. In a later analysis, a missense DCLRE1C variant was linked to TCR beta V- and J-gene trimming.

Germline V gene lookup returns CDR1 MDHEN and CDR2 SYDVKM. This CDR3 contains 15 residues. In the case of this clone: No antigen is known for it. One junction end does not reproduce the germline sequence, and a read error may be involved.

The primer mix had 60 Vbeta and 13 Jbeta primers. This table comes from immunoSEQ multiplex PCR, and its TCRdb copy is limited to in-frame clones, with some not included. Altogether about 180,000 clones are present, about 80% being singletons, with the ten largest covering approximately 0.7%. The sequenced sample was PBMCs. This TCR came from a woman aged 40 to 55 in good health and CMV-seronegative. The chain has TRBV28 and TRBJ2-5, with 9 bases that match TRBD1. CDR3 in amino acids: CASSRGTGRQETQHF. In DNA, the CDR3 is TGTGCCAGCAGTCGGGGGACAGGGAGGCAAGAGACCCAGCACTTC.